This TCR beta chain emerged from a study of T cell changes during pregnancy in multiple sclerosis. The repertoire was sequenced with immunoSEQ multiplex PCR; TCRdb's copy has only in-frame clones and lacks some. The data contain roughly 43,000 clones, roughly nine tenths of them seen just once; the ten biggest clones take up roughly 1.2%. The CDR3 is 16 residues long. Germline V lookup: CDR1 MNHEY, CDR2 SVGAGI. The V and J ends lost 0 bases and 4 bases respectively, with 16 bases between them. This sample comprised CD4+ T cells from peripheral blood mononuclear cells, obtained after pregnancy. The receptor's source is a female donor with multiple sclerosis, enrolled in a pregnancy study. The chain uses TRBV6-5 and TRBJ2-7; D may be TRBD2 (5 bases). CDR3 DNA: TGTGCCAGCAGTTACTCGTTTGCTAGAGCGGTTTACGAGCAGTACTTC. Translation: CASSYSFARAVYEQYF.